The rows below give T cell receptor beta chains drawn from one sample of a study of blood T cell repertoires in COVID-19. Profiling relied on immunoSEQ multiplex PCR, and the TCRdb table lists in-frame clones only, not all of them. This table has roughly 76,000 clones, approximately 80% appearing once. Input material: peripheral blood. The receptors derive from a woman aged 70 to 79 with acute or convalescent COVID-19. The CDR3 runs from the conserved cysteine through the conserved F or W. The D gene is left open where the match is weak. Not all rows give a size; the values are once, few, many and, for expanded clones, a class.

D gene	clone size	V gene	J gene	CDR3 DNA	CDR3 protein
-	-	TRBV3-1/TRBV3-2	TRBJ2-1	TGTGCCAGCAGCCTTCTAAACCTCTCCCCTTACAATGAGCAGTTCTTC	CASSLLNLSPYNEQFF
-	-	TRBV6-5	TRBJ2-3	TGTGCCAGCAGTACAGGAGTAGCAGATACGCAGTATTTT	CASSTGVADTQYF
-	once	TRBV9	TRBJ2-3	TGTGCCAGCAGCGTACAGGGGATGCGCACAGATACGCAGTATTTT	CASSVQGMRTDTQYF
-	-	TRBV21-1	TRBJ2-7	TGTGCCAGCAGAAGCAAGGATAGTAGGGTACGGTGCCAGGGAGAGCAGTACTTC	CASRSKDSRVRCQGEQYF
TRBD2	-	TRBV4-1	TRBJ2-5	TGCGCCAGCAGCCAAGTATCTAGCGGGCTGGGGGCCCAGTACTTC	CASSQVSSGLGAQYF
TRBD1	-	TRBV30	TRBJ2-3	TGTGCCTGGACGCCGGGACAGGGATTTTTGGATACGCAGTATTTT	CAWTPGQGFLDTQYF
-	-	TRBV5-1	TRBJ2-7	TGCGCCAGCAGCTTGGGAGGGGGATACGAGCAGTACTTC	CASSLGGGYEQYF
TRBD1	-	TRBV5-4	TRBJ1-2	TGTGCCAGCAGCGGAGAAACGGGACAGCTCTATGGCTACACCTTC	CASSGETGQLYGYTF
TRBD2	few	TRBV4-1	TRBJ2-7	TGCGCCAGCAGCCTAGGACTAGCGGGGAACTACGAGCAGTACTTC	CASSLGLAGNYEQYF
-	-	TRBV12-3/TRBV12-4	TRBJ2-7	TGTGCCAGCAGTCCCGACTTATACGAGCAGTACTTC	CASSPDLYEQYF
-	-	TRBV5-4	TRBJ2-4	TGTGCCAGCAGCTTGCCGGGAGTAGCCAAAAACATTCAGTACTTC	CASSLPGVAKNIQYF
-	-	TRBV19	TRBJ2-1	TGTGCCAGTAGTATAGATCAACGATTGGAGCGTGATGACTTAAATGAGCAGTTCTTC	CASSIDQRLERDDLNEQFF
TRBD1	-	TRBV27	TRBJ2-2	TGTGCCAGCAGCTTGGTGGACAGGGCCACCGGGGAGCTGTTTTTT	CASSLVDRATGELFF
TRBD2	-	TRBV9	TRBJ2-2	TGTGCCAGCAGCCCCCGAGCGGGAGCCGGGGAGCTGTTTTTT	CASSPRAGAGELFF
-	once	TRBV7-2	TRBJ2-7	TGTGCCAGCAGCTTCGACATACCCTCCTACGAGCAGTACTTC	CASSFDIPSYEQYF
-	-	TRBV6-6	TRBJ1-6	TGTGCCAGCAGTCTATCCAGGGAAAGAATCGTAGGCTCACCCCTCCACTTT	CASSLSRERIVGSPLHF
-	-	TRBV19	TRBJ2-1	TGTGCCAGTAGTATCCAAATGAGCTCCTACAATGAGCAGTTCTTC	CASSIQMSSYNEQFF
-	-	TRBV5-1	TRBJ2-7	TGCGCCAGCAGCTTATTCGGCGGATACTCCTACGAGCAGTACTTC	CASSLFGGYSYEQYF
-	-	TRBV25-1	TRBJ2-3	TGTGCCAGCAGTGACACTATTCCAGGGTTTTTCACAGATACGCAGTATTTT	CASSDTIPGFFTDTQYF
-	-	TRBV29-1	TRBJ2-1	TGCAGCGTTGAAGGAGACCGGGTCCCCCGGGAACTCTTC	CSVEGDRVPRELF
TRBD2	-	TRBV5-1	TRBJ2-5	TGCGCCAGCAGCCCTTGGGGGGGAAACCAAGAGACCCAGTACTTC	CASSPWGGNQETQYF
TRBD2	-	TRBV3-1/TRBV3-2	TRBJ2-3	TGTGCCAGCAGATTTGGTAGCGGGAGCACAGATACGCAGTATTTT	CASRFGSGSTDTQYF
-	-	TRBV4-1	TRBJ2-2	TGCGCCAGCAGCCAAGAATACGGGACCGGGGAGCTGTTTTTT	CASSQEYGTGELFF
-	-	TRBV6-1	TRBJ1-5	TGTGCCAGCAGTGACGGGGTAGATCAGCCCCAGCATTTT	CASSDGVDQPQHF
TRBD2	-	TRBV7-2	TRBJ2-3	TGTGCCAGCAGTAGCGGGGGCACAGATACGCAGTATTTT	CASSSGGTDTQYF
TRBD2	-	TRBV7-8	TRBJ2-2	TGTGCCAGCAGCTACGGGACTAGCGGGAGTCACACCGGGGAGCTGTTTTTT	CASSYGTSGSHTGELFF
TRBD2	-	TRBV15	TRBJ2-1	TGTGCCACCAGCAGAGGGCTAGCGGGGGAAGGGGCGGATGAGCAGTTCTTC	CATSRGLAGEGADEQFF
TRBD2	-	TRBV6-2/TRBV6-3	TRBJ2-1	TGTGCCAGCAGCCTCCTTGGGAGCGGGAGGGCCCATGAGCAGTTCTTC	CASSLLGSGRAHEQFF
TRBD2	-	TRBV5-4	TRBJ2-1	TGTGCCAGCAGCAGGGGACTAGCGGGAGTCAGGCCCTCCTACAATGAGCAGTTCTTC	CASSRGLAGVRPSYNEQFF
TRBD1	-	TRBV29-1	TRBJ1-2	TGCAGCGTTGAGTGGCAGGGGGCGAGTGGCTACACCTTC	CSVEWQGASGYTF
TRBD2	-	TRBV30	TRBJ2-5	TGTGCCTCCTCGAGTGGGCTAGCGGGAGAGACCCAGTACTTC	CASSSGLAGETQYF
-	-	TRBV3-1/TRBV3-2	TRBJ1-1	TGTGCCAGCAGCTACAGGGTCTCGGTCACTGAAGCTTTCTTT	CASSYRVSVTEAFF
-	-	TRBV27	TRBJ2-1	TGTGCCAGCAGTTTCCCTCGGACTACCTCAGACAATGAGCAGTTCTTC	CASSFPRTTSDNEQFF
-	few	TRBV7-2	TRBJ2-3	TGTGCCAGCAGCTTAGAACGCGGTCCCCAGATCACAGATACGCAGTATTTT	CASSLERGPQITDTQYF
TRBD1	-	TRBV2	TRBJ1-1	TGTGCCAGCAGGCCGGGACAGAACATGAACACTGAAGCTTTCTTT	CASRPGQNMNTEAFF